The rows below give T cell receptor beta chains drawn from one sample of a study of CD8 T cells in Susac syndrome. TCRdb independently ran MiXCR on the immunoSEQ multiplex PCR reads; one entry per CDR3 protein. The profile shows fewer than 200,000 distinct CDR3 sequences, 93% of them singletons. The sequenced material came from CD4+ T cells from PBMCs. Receptors were obtained from a human donor in good health. Each CDR3 is given with its conserved first and last residue. D genes are given only for firm matches. The size field is filled for only some rows; it gives once, few, many or a size class.

abundance	d_gene	v_gene	j_gene	CDR3nt	CDR3aa
.	.	TRBV5-6	TRBJ2-1	TGTGCCAGCAGCTTGGTCTCCTACAATGAGCAGTTCTTC	CASSLVSYNEQFF
.	.	TRBV29-1	TRBJ2-1	TGCAGCGTCGGCCCCGGGTATGAGCAGTTCTTC	CSVGPGYEQFF
.	.	TRBV3-1	TRBJ2-1	TGTGCCAGCAGCCAAGGGCAGGGCTACAATGAGCAGTTCTTC	CASSQGQGYNEQFF
.	.	TRBV25-1	TRBJ1-2	TGTGCCAGCAGTCCACCGGGACGGTCGAACTATGGCTACACCTTC	CASSPPGRSNYGYTF
once	TRBD2	TRBV9	TRBJ2-1	TGTGCCAGCAGCGTCCAGACTAGCGGGTTCGACAATGAGCAGTTCTTC	CASSVQTSGFDNEQFF
.	.	TRBV7-6	TRBJ1-1	TGTGCCAGCAGCATCGAAAGGACTAACACTGAAGCTTTCTTT	CASSIERTNTEAFF
.	TRBD2	TRBV20-1	TRBJ2-1	TGCAGTGCCGTCCCGGGACTAGCGGGGGGCTCCTCAAATGAGCAGTTCTTC	CSAVPGLAGGSSNEQFF
.	.	TRBV5-1	TRBJ1-4	TGCGCCAGCAGCTTGGACGGGACAAGTAATGAAAAACTGTTTTTT	CASSLDGTSNEKLFF
.	TRBD1	TRBV6-5	TRBJ1-1	TGTGCCAGCAGTTACTGGGACAGGCGGGACACTGAAGCTTTCTTT	CASSYWDRRDTEAFF
few	TRBD2	TRBV12-3/TRBV12-4	TRBJ2-2	TGTGCCAGCAGCCCCACATCGGGGGGGACCGGGGAGCTGTTTTTT	CASSPTSGGTGELFF
.	.	TRBV28	TRBJ1-2	TGTGCCAGCAGTCAGTCCGGACAGAGAGGGGGCTACACCTTC	CASSQSGQRGGYTF
.	.	TRBV12-3/TRBV12-4	TRBJ2-1	TGTGCCAGCACCCTTGAAGTAGATGAGCAGTTCTTC	CASTLEVDEQFF
.	.	TRBV6-2/TRBV6-3	TRBJ2-3	TGTGCCAGCAGTTTCCACCGGGGTAACACAGATACGCAGTATTTT	CASSFHRGNTDTQYF
.	.	TRBV5-1	TRBJ2-3	TGCGCCAGCAGCTTCTCCAGCCCTTACACAGATACGCAGTATTTT	CASSFSSPYTDTQYF
.	.	TRBV7-9	TRBJ1-6	TGTGCCAGCAGCTTAGCTGTAGGACCGGGAGGTAATTCACCCCTCCACTTT	CASSLAVGPGGNSPLHF
.	TRBD1	TRBV5-4	TRBJ2-1	TGTGCCAGCAGCTTGTTCCCCGGACAGGGGAGCAATGAGCAGTTCTTC	CASSLFPGQGSNEQFF
.	.	TRBV6-5	TRBJ2-1	TGTGCCAGCAGCCCCCGGGCCACGAACAATGAGCAGTTCTTC	CASSPRATNNEQFF
.	.	TRBV7-2	TRBJ2-1	TGTGCCAGCAGCCCCCCCGGGAGCGTCCGATACAATGAGCAGTTCTTC	CASSPPGSVRYNEQFF
.	.	TRBV20-1	TRBJ2-2	TGCAGTGCCAGAGGGGCAGGGAGGAACACCGGGGAGCTGTTTTTT	CSARGAGRNTGELFF
.	TRBD1	TRBV29-1	TRBJ1-2	TGCAGCGTTGAAGGACTTCGTCCGGGACAGACAATATATGGCTACACCTTC	CSVEGLRPGQTIYGYTF
.	TRBD1	TRBV7-9	TRBJ2-7	TGTGCCAGCAGCTCCTGGACAGGGAATGGCGAGCAGTACTTC	CASSSWTGNGEQYF
.	.	TRBV20-1	TRBJ2-4	TGCAGTGCCCAATCGTGGGATTTAGCCAAAAACATTCAGTACTTC	CSAQSWDLAKNIQYF
.	TRBD1	TRBV6-6	TRBJ2-2	TGTGCCAGCAGTCTGGGACAGGGGGCGAGGTCAGGGGAGCTGTTTTTT	CASSLGQGARSGELFF
.	.	TRBV4-1	TRBJ2-5	TGCGCCAGCAGCCAAATGGGCGCAGAGACCCAGTACTTC	CASSQMGAETQYF
few	.	TRBV12-3/TRBV12-4	TRBJ2-3	TGTGCCAGCAGTTTAGATCCAGGGACAGATACGCAGTATTTT	CASSLDPGTDTQYF
.	.	TRBV5-4	TRBJ1-1	TGTGCCAGCAGCGACCCCGGGGGTACAGCTTTCTTT	CASSDPGGTAFF
.	.	TRBV2	TRBJ2-2	TGTGCCAGCAGATTCGAAGGGGGTTCCACCGGGGAGCTGTTTTTT	CASRFEGGSTGELFF
.	.	TRBV3-1	TRBJ2-2	TGTGCCAGCAGCCAACCCGGGGAGCTGTTTTTT	CASSQPGELFF
.	.	TRBV15	TRBJ1-5	TGTGCCACCAGCAGAGTACGGGAGCCCCAGCATTTT	CATSRVREPQHF
.	.	TRBV5-8	TRBJ2-6	TGTGCCAGCAGCTTGGCACCGGGGGCCAACGTCCTGACTTTC	CASSLAPGANVLTF
.	.	TRBV29-1	TRBJ2-5	TGCAGCGTGTCAGGGTCAAGAGGGACCCAGTACTTC	CSVSGSRGTQYF
once	TRBD1	TRBV12-3/TRBV12-4	TRBJ1-1	TGTGCCAGCAGTTTAGCGCGGACAGGGGCCGATGAAGCTTTCTTT	CASSLARTGADEAFF
.	.	TRBV20-1	TRBJ2-5	TGCAGTGCCCAAAGACGGAGGGACACCCAGTACTTC	CSAQRRRDTQYF
once	.	TRBV2	TRBJ2-6	TGTGCCAGCAGTCGAGCAGGGAGGTCCGGGGCCAACGTCCTGACTTTC	CASSRAGRSGANVLTF
.	TRBD1	TRBV19	TRBJ2-2	TGTGCCAGTAGTATCCGGACAGGGACCGGGGAGCTGTTTTTT	CASSIRTGTGELFF